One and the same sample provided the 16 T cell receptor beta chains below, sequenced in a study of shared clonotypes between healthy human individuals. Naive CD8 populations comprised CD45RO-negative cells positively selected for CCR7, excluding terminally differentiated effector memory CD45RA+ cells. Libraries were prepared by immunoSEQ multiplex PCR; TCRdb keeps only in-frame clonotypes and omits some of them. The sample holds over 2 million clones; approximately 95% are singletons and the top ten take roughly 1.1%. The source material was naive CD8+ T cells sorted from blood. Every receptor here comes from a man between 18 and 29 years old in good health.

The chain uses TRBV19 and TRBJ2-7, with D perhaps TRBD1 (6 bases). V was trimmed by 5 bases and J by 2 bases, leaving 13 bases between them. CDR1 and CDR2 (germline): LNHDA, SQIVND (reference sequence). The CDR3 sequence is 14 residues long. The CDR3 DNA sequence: TGTGCCAGTAGTCTCCAGACAGGAACCTACGAGCAGTACTTC. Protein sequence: CASSLQTGTYEQYF.

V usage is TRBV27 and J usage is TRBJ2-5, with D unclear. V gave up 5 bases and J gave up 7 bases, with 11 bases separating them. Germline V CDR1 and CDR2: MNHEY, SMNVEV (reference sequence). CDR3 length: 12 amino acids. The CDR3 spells CASSGSLGTQYF. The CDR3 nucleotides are TGTGCCAGCAGTGGCTCACTCGGGACCCAGTACTTC.

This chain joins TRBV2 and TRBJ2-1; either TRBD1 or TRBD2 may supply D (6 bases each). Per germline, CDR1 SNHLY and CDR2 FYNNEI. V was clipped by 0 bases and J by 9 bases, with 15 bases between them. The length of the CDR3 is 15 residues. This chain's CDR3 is CASSEAKGGRPEQFF. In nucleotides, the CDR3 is TGTGCCAGCAGTGAAGCAAAGGGGGGCCGACCTGAGCAGTTCTTC.

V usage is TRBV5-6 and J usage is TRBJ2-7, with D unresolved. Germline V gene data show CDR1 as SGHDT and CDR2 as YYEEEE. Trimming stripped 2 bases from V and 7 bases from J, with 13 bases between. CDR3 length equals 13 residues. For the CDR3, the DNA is TGTGCCAGCAGCTTACAGACCCCTGGGGAGCAGTACTTC. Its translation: CASSLQTPGEQYF.

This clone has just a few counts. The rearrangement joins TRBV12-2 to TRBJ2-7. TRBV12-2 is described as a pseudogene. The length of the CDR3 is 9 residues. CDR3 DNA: TGTGCAAGTCTTCACGAGCAGTACTTC. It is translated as CASLHEQYF.

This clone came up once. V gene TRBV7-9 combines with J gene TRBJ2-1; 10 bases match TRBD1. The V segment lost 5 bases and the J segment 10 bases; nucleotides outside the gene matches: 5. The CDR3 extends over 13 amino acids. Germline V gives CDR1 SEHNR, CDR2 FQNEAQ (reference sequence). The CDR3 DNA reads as TGTGCCAGCAGCCCGACAGGGGGCAGGGAGCAGTTCTTC. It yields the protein CASSPTGGREQFF.

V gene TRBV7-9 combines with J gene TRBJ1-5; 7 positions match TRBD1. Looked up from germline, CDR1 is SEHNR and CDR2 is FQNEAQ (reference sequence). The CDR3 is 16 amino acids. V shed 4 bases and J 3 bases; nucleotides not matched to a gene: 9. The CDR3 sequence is CASSSTGNLANQPQHF. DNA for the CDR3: TGTGCCAGCAGCTCGACAGGGAACTTGGCCAATCAGCCCCAGCATTTT.

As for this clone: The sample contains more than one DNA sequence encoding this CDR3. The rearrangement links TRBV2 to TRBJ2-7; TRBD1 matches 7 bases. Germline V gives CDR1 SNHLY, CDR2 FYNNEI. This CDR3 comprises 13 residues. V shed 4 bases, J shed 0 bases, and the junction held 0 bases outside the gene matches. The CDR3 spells CASSGTGSYEQYF. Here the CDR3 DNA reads TGTGCCAGCAGTGGGACAGGCTCCTACGAGCAGTACTTC.

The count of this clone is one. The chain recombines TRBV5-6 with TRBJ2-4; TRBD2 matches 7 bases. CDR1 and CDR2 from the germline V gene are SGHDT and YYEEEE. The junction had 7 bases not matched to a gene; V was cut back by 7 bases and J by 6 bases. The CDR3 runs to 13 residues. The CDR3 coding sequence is TGTGCCAGCCACTTGGGGGAGGGAAACATTCAGTACTTC. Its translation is CASHLGEGNIQYF. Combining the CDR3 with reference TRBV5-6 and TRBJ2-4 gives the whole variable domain DAGVTQSPTHLIKTRGQQVTLRCSPKSGHDTVSWYQQALGQGPQFIFQYYEEEERQRGNFPDRFSGHQFPNYSSELNVNALLLGDSALYLCASHLGEGNIQYFGAGTRLSVL.

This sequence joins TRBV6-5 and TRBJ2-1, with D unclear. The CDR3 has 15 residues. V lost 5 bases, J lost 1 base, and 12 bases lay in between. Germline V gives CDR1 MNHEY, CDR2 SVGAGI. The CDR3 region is CASSTFLGSYNEQFF. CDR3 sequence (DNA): TGTGCCAGCAGTACCTTTTTAGGGTCCTACAATGAGCAGTTCTTC.

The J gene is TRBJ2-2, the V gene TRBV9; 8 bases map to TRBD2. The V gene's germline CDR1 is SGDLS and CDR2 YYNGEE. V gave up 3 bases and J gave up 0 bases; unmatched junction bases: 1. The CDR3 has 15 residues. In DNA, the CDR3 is TGTGCCAGCAGCGCCGGGGGGGCGAACACCGGGGAGCTGTTTTTT. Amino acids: CASSAGGANTGELFF. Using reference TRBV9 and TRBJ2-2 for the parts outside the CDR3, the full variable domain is DSGVTQTPKHLITATGQRVTLRCSPRSGDLSVYWYQQSLDQGLQFLIQYYNGEERAKGNILERFSAQQFPDLHSELNLSSLELGDSALYFCASSAGGANTGELFFGEGSRLTVL.

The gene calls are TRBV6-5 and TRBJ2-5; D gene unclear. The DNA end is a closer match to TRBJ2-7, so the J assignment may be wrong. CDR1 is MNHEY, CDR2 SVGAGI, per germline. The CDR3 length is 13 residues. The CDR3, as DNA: TGTGCCAGCAGGTCCTGGAGTGACTACGAGCAGTACTTC. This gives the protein CASRSWSDYEQYF.

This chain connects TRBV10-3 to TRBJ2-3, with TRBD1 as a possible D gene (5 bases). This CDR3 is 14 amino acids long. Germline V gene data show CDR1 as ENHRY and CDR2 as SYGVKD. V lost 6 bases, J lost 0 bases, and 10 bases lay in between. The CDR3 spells CAIRTTVSTDTQYF. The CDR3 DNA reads TGTGCCATCAGGACGACAGTTAGCACAGATACGCAGTATTTT.

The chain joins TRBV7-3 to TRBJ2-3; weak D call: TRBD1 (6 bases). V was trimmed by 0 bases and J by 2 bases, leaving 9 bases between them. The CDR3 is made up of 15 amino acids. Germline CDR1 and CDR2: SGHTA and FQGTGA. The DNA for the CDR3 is TGTGCCAGCAGCTTAACGGGGGCCCTCACAGATACGCAGTATTTT. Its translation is CASSLTGALTDTQYF.

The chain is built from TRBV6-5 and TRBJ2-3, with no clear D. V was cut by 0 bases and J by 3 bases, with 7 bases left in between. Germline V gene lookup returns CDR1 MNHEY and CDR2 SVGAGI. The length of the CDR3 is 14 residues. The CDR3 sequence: CASSYSENTDTQYF. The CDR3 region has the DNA TGTGCCAGCAGTTACTCTGAGAATACAGATACGCAGTATTTT.

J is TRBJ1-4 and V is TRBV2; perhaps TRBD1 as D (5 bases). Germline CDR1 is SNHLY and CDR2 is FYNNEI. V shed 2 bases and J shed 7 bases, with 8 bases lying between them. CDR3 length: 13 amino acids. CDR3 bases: TGTGCCAGCAGTGAACAGGGAGGTGAAAAACTGTTTTTT. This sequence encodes CASSEQGGEKLFF.